This TCR beta chain came from a study of blood T cell repertoires in COVID-19. Study-wide context: The study drew acute and convalescent COVID-19 samples from the United States, Italy and Spain. T cells, B-cell-depleted T cells, or PBMCs provided the cDNA or gDNA that served as material.

Authors' processing steps: Reference gene primer amplification yielded estimated nucleated cell counts. Repertoires were generated with immunoSEQ multiplex PCR, while TCRdb's copy carries only in-frame clones and drops some. That table furnishes V, J and clone size, whereas the DNA furnished D and trimming. The sample lists some 120,000 clones, 65% to 80% seen once, with approximately 0.79% in the top ten. This receptor was obtained from a human donor with acute or convalescent COVID-19. The donor label of this sample is uncertain. The source material was peripheral blood.

CDR3 coding DNA: TGTGCCAGCAGTTTAAGGTCTAGCGGGGGATTGTACAATGAGCAGTTCTTC. Its protein is CASSLRSSGGLYNEQFF. The gene calls are TRBV27 and TRBJ2-1, with 10 nucleotides matching TRBD2. V trimming: 2 bases; J trimming: 4 bases; junction bases outside the gene matches: 8. The CDR3 length is 17 residues. Germline assignment: CDR1 MNHEY and CDR2 SMNVEV (reference sequence).